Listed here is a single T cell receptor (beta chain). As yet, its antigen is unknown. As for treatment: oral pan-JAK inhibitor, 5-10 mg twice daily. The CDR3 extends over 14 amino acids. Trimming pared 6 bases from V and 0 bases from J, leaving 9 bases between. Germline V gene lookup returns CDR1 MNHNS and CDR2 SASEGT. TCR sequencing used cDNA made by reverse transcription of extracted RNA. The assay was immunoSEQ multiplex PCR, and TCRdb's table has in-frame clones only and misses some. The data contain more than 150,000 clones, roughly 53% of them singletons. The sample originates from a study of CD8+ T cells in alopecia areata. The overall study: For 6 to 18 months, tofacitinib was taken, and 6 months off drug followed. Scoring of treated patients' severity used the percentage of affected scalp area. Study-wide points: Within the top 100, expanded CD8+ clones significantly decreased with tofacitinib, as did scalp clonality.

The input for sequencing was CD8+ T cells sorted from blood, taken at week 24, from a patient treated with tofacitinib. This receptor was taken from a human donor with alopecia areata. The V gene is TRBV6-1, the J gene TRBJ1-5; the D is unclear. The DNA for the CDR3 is TGTGCCAGCAGGGTGAGGGATAGCAATCAGCCCCAGCATTTT. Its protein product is CASRVRDSNQPQHF.